The 13 T cell receptor beta chains given below trace back to one sample, sequenced in a study of T cell responses to AZD1222 COVID-19 vaccine. The assay was immunoSEQ multiplex PCR, and TCRdb's table has in-frame clones only and misses some. The sample holds tens of thousands of clones; about 90% are singletons and the top ten take over 20%. Sequencing used peripheral blood, obtained 28 days after the second dose of the MenACWY control vaccine. The receptors were sampled from an adult who received the MenACWY meningococcal vaccine as a control.

The table lists this clone with a few counts. This chain joins TRBV10-1 and TRBJ2-1, with 14 positions matching TRBD2. The CDR3 spans 16 residues. The germline V gene has CDR1 WNHNN and CDR2 SYGVQD (reference sequence). V shed 6 bases, J shed 8 bases, and the junction held 9 bases outside the gene matches. The CDR3 region is CASSRGTSGSMDEQFF. CDR3 DNA sequence: TGCGCCAGCAGCCGCGGGACTAGCGGGAGTATGGATGAGCAGTTCTTC.

The V and J genes are TRBV28 and TRBJ2-3; D perhaps matches TRBD2 (5 bases). Germline V lookup: CDR1 MDHEN, CDR2 SYDVKM. The V gene lost 6 bases and the J gene lost 7 bases, with 17 bases spanning the gap. The CDR3 totals 14 residues. CDR3 DNA sequence: TGTGCCAGCAGACCGGGTGGGGAGAGCAATACGCAGTATTTT. Translated, it gives CASRPGGESNTQYF. Drawing the rest from reference TRBV28 and TRBJ2-3, the complete variable domain is DVKVTQSSRYLVKRTGEKVFLECVQDMDHENMFWYRQDPGLGLRLIYFSYDVKMKEKGDIPEGYSVSREKKERFSLILESASTNQTSMYLCASRPGGESNTQYFGPGTRLTVL.

This chain joins TRBV5-1 and TRBJ2-3; TRBD2 matches 14 bases. The CDR3 has 19 residues. Unmatched junction bases numbered 9, after V lost 3 bases and J lost 0 bases. Germline-derived CDR1 and CDR2 are SGHRS and YFSETQ. The CDR3 region has the DNA TGCGCCAGCAGCTGGACCGGGACTAGCGGGAGTTCAAGCACAGATACGCAGTATTTT. Translated, it gives CASSWTGTSGSSSTDTQYF.

This chain links TRBV9 with TRBJ2-2; D not resolved. The germline CDR1 and CDR2 sequences are SGDLS and YYNGEE. V dropped 1 base and J dropped 6 bases, with 7 bases sitting between them. The length of the CDR3 is 13 residues. CDR3: CASSVLGPGELFF. The CDR3 coding sequence is TGTGCCAGCAGCGTACTAGGGCCCGGGGAGCTGTTTTTT.

The V call is TRBV4-1, the J call TRBJ2-2; D is uncertain. CDR1 and CDR2 (germline): MGHRA, YSYEKL. CDR3 length equals 16 residues. Trimming removed 1 base from V and 2 bases from J, with 11 bases in between. Here the CDR3 reads CASSQVVGYNTGELFF. The CDR3 nucleotides read TGCGCCAGCAGCCAAGTCGTCGGATATAACACCGGGGAGCTGTTTTTT.

This chain joins TRBV7-9 and TRBJ2-7; D unresolved. The length of the CDR3 is 14 residues. The germline V gene encodes CDR1 SEHNR and CDR2 FQNEAQ (reference sequence). V was cut by 5 bases and J by 3 bases, with 14 bases left in between. The CDR3 region is CASSREFLGYEQYF. CDR3 bases: TGTGCCAGCAGCAGGGAATTCCTTGGCTACGAGCAGTACTTC.

V is TRBV5-1 and J is TRBJ1-5; D is perhaps TRBD1 (5 bases). Trimming left V 5 bases short and J 10 bases short, with 16 bases between. Germline CDR1 reads SGHRS; CDR2 reads YFSETQ. CDR3 length equals 13 residues. CDR3 in DNA: TGCGCCAGCAGATCGGGTCCGCAGGGCCCCCAGCATTTT. It codes for CASRSGPQGPQHF.

The chain combines TRBV5-4 with TRBJ2-7; TRBD1 might be the D (6 bases). Germline assignment: CDR1 SGHNT and CDR2 YYREEE (reference sequence). The CDR3 sequence is 15 residues long. V lost 3 bases and J 0 bases, leaving 13 bases between the germline ends. The CDR3 sequence: CASSWGPRISYEQYF. CDR3 bases: TGTGCCAGCAGCTGGGGGCCGAGGATCTCCTACGAGCAGTACTTC.

V usage is TRBV6-1 and J usage is TRBJ1-2; TRBD1 is a possible D gene (6 bases). V was cut by 4 bases and J by 4 bases, with 19 bases left in between. Germline-derived CDR1 and CDR2 are MNHNS and SASEGT. The CDR3 runs to 16 residues. The CDR3 spells CASSGTGLSSLYGYTF. The CDR3, as DNA: TGTGCCAGCAGTGGAACAGGGCTATCTTCTCTCTATGGCTACACCTTC.

The gene calls are TRBV29-1 and TRBJ2-3; a weak D match, TRBD1 (5 bases). Germline CDR1 SQVTM, CDR2 ANQGSEA. V was cut by 4 bases and J by 0 bases, with 11 bases left in between. The CDR3 has 14 residues. The CDR3, as DNA: TGCAGCGTTGTTTCCAGGGAAAGCACAGATACGCAGTATTTT. Its translation: CSVVSRESTDTQYF.

In its sample, this clone was seen a few times. The chain employs TRBV2 and TRBJ2-2; no definite D call. The CDR3 spans 11 residues. Germline V gives CDR1 SNHLY, CDR2 FYNNEI. V shed 8 bases and J shed 5 bases, with 6 bases lying between them. The CDR3 nucleotides read TGTGCCAGCGGGTCAACCGGGGAGCTGTTTTTT. The encoded protein is CASGSTGELFF. The variable domain in full, with the rest retrieved from reference TRBV2 and TRBJ2-2, is EPEVTQTPSHQVTQMGQEVILRCVPISNHLYFYWYRQILGQKVEFLVSFYNNEISEKSEIFDDQFSVERPDGSNFTLKIRSTKLEDSAMYFCASGSTGELFFGEGSRLTVL.

The chain uses TRBV11-1 and TRBJ2-5; D may be TRBD1 (6 bases). Trimming cost V 5 bases and J 7 bases, with 14 bases left between them. The CDR3 is 13 residues long. Germline V gene data show CDR1 as SGHAT and CDR2 as FQDESV (reference sequence). The CDR3 protein is CASSPLGAPTQYF. The CDR3, as DNA: TGTGCCAGCAGCCCCCTGGGGGCGCCGACCCAGTACTTC.

The chain combines TRBV28 with TRBJ1-5, with 7 nucleotides matching TRBD1. The V gene end was trimmed by 11 bases and the J gene end by 6 bases; junction bases not matched to a gene: 19. The germline CDR1 and CDR2 sequences are MDHEN and SYDVKM. The CDR3 is made up of 16 amino acids. This chain's CDR3 is CACLRQGLDSAQPQHF. In DNA form, the CDR3 reads TGTGCCTGCCTTAGACAGGGTCTCGATTCAGCTCAGCCCCAGCATTTT.